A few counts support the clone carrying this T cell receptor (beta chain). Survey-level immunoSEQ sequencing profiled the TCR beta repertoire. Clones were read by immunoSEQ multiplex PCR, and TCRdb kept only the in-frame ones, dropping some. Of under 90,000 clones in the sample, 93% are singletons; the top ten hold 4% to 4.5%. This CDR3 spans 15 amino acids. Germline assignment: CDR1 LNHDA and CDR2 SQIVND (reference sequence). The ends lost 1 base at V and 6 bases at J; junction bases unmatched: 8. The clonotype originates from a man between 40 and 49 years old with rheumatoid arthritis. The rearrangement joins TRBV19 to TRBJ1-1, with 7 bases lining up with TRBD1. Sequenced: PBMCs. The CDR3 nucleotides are TGTGCCAGTAGTATAGGTGACAGGGTATACGCTGAAGCTTTCTTT. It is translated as CASSIGDRVYAEAFF.